This T cell receptor beta chain was recovered during a study of long-term antiretroviral therapy in people with HIV. A v3.0 immunoSEQ assay was performed at survey level. The protocol was immunoSEQ multiplex PCR, while the TCRdb copy is restricted to in-frame clones and leaves out a portion. The sample has some 15,000 clones, around 84% seen once. Comment on this clone: Its specificity is not known. Within the sample, other DNA sequences also encode this same CDR3.

Findings and limits, study-wide: Older ART regimens were possibly in use when the blood was collected between the mid-2000s and the late 2010s. Even long-term ART left TRB diversity below transplant donor controls, despite gains.

Trimming removed 3 bases at V and 7 bases at J, with 15 bases between. The CDR3 has 14 residues. Germline V gene sequence: CDR1 KGHSH, CDR2 LQKENI. Sequenced here: unsorted PBMCs, sampled more than 3.1 years after starting antiretroviral therapy. This TCR derives from a woman aged 40 to 49 with HIV. The chain combines TRBV18 with TRBJ1-2; tentative D call: TRBD1 (5 bases). In nucleotides, the CDR3 is TGTGCCAGCTCACCCGGGACGGGACGAGGTGGCTACACCTTC. Its translation is CASSPGTGRGGYTF.